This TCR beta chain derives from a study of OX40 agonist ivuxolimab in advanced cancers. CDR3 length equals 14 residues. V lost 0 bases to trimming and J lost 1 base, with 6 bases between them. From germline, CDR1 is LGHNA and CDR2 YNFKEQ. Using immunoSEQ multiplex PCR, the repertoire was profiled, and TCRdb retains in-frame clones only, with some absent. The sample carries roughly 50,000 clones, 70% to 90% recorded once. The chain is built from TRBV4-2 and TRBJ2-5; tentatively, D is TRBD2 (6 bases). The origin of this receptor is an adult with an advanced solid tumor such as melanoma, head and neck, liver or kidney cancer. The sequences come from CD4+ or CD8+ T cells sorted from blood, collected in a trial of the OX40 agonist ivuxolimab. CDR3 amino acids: CASSQEGGQETQYF. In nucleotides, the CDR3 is TGTGCCAGCAGCCAAGAGGGGGGCCAAGAGACCCAGTACTTC.